What follows are 20 T cell receptor beta chains derived from one specimen sequenced in a study of blood T cells in healthy people across ages. The second PCR ran about 6 to 11 cycles with a sample-barcoded 5' primer and J-beta primers. TCRdb itself ran the 5' RACE reads through MiXCR, one entry per CDR3 protein. The sample lists about 1 million distinct CDR3 sequences, more than 40% occurring once. Sequenced material: blood. These TCRs come from a woman aged 55-70 years in good health.

This clonotype was detected only a few times. This chain uses TRBV10-3 with TRBJ1-2; D is perhaps TRBD1 (5 bases). Trimming removed 0 bases from V and 4 bases from J, with 12 bases in between. In germline, CDR1 is ENHRY, CDR2 SYGVKD. There are 15 residues in the CDR3. The CDR3 region has the DNA TGTGCCATCAGTGAGTCGGGGGAGAAGGGCTATGGCTACACCTTC. It codes for CAISESGEKGYGYTF.

The J gene is TRBJ1-2, the V gene TRBV5-4; D possibly corresponds to TRBD1 (5 bases). The CDR3 length is 17 residues. With 0 bases removed from V and 4 bases from J, the gap between germline ends came to 19 bases. CDR1 is SGHNT, CDR2 YYREEE, per germline (reference sequence). CDR3 nucleotides: TGTGCCAGCAGCTTGGGGGGCTCGGCAGGGCCAATCTATGGCTACACCTTC. Encoded protein: CASSLGGSAGPIYGYTF.

The J gene is TRBJ2-1, the V gene TRBV12-3 or TRBV12-4, with TRBD2 as a possible D gene (5 bases). V was shortened by 7 bases and J by 8 bases, with 12 bases between the two germline ends. This CDR3 contains 12 residues. Here the CDR3 reads CASTPGGYEQFF. CDR3 bases: TGTGCCAGCACCCCTGGAGGCTATGAGCAGTTCTTC.

CDR3 region: CASSQDVAGDFNEQYF. CDR3 DNA sequence: TGTGCCAGCAGCCAAGATGTAGCGGGAGACTTCAATGAGCAGTACTTC. The chain has TRBV4-2 and TRBJ2-5; 9 bases are a match to TRBD2. The germline gives CDR1 LGHNA, CDR2 YNFKEQ. Trimming took 0 bases from V and 11 from J; bases not matched to a gene: 13. The CDR3 has 16 residues.

Turning to this clonotype: An end of the junction differs from the germline gene, which may be a read error. The V call is TRBV5-1, the J call TRBJ2-1; D might be TRBD2 (5 bases). The CDR3 spans 15 residues. Germline V gene data show CDR1 as SGHRS and CDR2 as YFSETQ. In DNA, the CDR3 is TGCGCCAGCAGCTTGGTTGGAGCGGTCTACAAGGAGCAGTTCTTC. Translation: CASSLVGAVYKEQFF.

The chain recombines TRBV27 with TRBJ1-2, with D uncertain. The ends were cut back, 3 bases at V and 6 bases at J, with 11 bases in the middle. This CDR3 spans 13 amino acids. Germline CDR1 and CDR2: MNHEY and SMNVEV (reference sequence). CDR3 bases: TGTGCCAGCAGTTTTAGTCAGAGAAATGGCTACACCTTC. It encodes CASSFSQRNGYTF.

This rearrangement joins TRBV20-1 to TRBJ2-3; 9 bases fit TRBD2. CDR1 and CDR2 (germline): DFQATT, SNEGSKA (reference sequence). The CDR3 is 12 residues long. V was pared by 6 bases and J by 6 bases, with 4 bases of the junction left unmatched. CDR3 DNA: TGCAGTGCGGTAGCGGGAGCGGATACGCAGTATTTT. It codes for CSAVAGADTQYF.

This clonotype was seen more than once but under ten times. This sequence joins TRBV5-1 and TRBJ2-7, with a possible D match to TRBD2 (5 bases). The germline V and J ends were trimmed by 4 bases and 5 bases, with 13 bases remaining between them. The CDR3 has 13 amino acids. Germline values: CDR1 SGHRS, CDR2 YFSETQ. The CDR3 DNA sequence: TGCGCCAGCAGCGTGGACTTTAGGCACGAGCAGTACTTC. Translated: CASSVDFRHEQYF.

The chain carries TRBV27 and TRBJ2-7; 7 bases fit TRBD1. Germline values: CDR1 MNHEY, CDR2 SMNVEV (reference sequence). This CDR3 is built from 11 residues. V lost 4 bases, J lost 12 bases, and 6 bases stayed unmatched. This CDR3 is CASSSLTGLYF. In DNA, the CDR3 is TGTGCCAGCAGTTCCCTGACAGGGCTGTACTTC.

The chain links TRBV25-1 to TRBJ2-3; TRBD2 aligns across 13 bases. J was trimmed by 4 bases and V by 1 base; bases with no gene match: 11. This CDR3 region has 19 residues. CDR1 and CDR2 from the germline V gene are MGHDK and SYGVNS. This CDR3 reads CASSELGLAGEKFADTQYF. CDR3 bases: TGTGCCAGCAGTGAATTAGGACTAGCGGGAGAGAAGTTCGCAGATACGCAGTATTTT.

This clonotype has only a few counts. The chain is built from TRBV5-1 and TRBJ2-1; D unresolved. Germline V lookup: CDR1 SGHRS, CDR2 YFSETQ. This CDR3 has 12 residues. V lost 4 bases, J lost 9 bases, and 11 bases lay in between. CDR3 coding DNA: TGCGCCAGCAGCCTTCTTGACGTTGAGCAGTTCTTC. Translating gives CASSLLDVEQFF.

This clonotype was counted many times. The chain couples TRBV18 to TRBJ1-5; tentative D call: TRBD1 (6 bases). V lost 3 bases, J lost 2 bases, and 14 bases lay in between. The V gene's germline CDR1 is KGHSH and CDR2 LQKENI. The CDR3 is 16 residues long. In nucleotides, the CDR3 is TGTGCCAGCTCACCGGGCAGGGGTGGGGGCAATCAGCCCCAGCATTTT. It translates to CASSPGRGGGNQPQHF.

The chain has TRBV2 and TRBJ2-3; D remains ambiguous. The CDR3 loop spans 13 amino acids. V dropped 5 bases and J dropped 8 bases, with 14 bases sitting between them. Germline CDR1 SNHLY, CDR2 FYNNEI. Here the CDR3 DNA reads TGTGCCAGCAGTCTCCCGAGCCGTCCTACGCAGTATTTT. It yields the protein CASSLPSRPTQYF.

The chain recombines TRBV28 with TRBJ2-7, with 7 nucleotides matching TRBD1. Looked up from germline, CDR1 is MDHEN and CDR2 is SYDVKM. The CDR3 covers 12 residues. After removal of 5 bases from V and 5 bases from J, the junction contained 3 bases not matched to a gene. The chain's CDR3 is CASSPGQDEQYF. CDR3 coding DNA: TGTGCCAGCAGTCCTGGACAGGACGAGCAGTACTTC. Full variable domain (outside the CDR3, taken from reference TRBV28 and TRBJ2-7): DVKVTQSSRYLVKRTGEKVFLECVQDMDHENMFWYRQDPGLGLRLIYFSYDVKMKEKGDIPEGYSVSREKKERFSLILESASTNQTSMYLCASSPGQDEQYFGPGTRLTVT.

This clonotype was found a few times. This chain uses TRBV12-3 or TRBV12-4 with TRBJ2-4; no firm D call. The V end was cut by 8 bases, the J end by 4 bases, with 15 bases between. This CDR3 has 14 residues. CDR3: CASQQETLKNIQYF. The CDR3 DNA follows: TGTGCCAGCCAGCAGGAGACCCTAAAAAACATTCAGTACTTC.

This chain links TRBV12-3 or TRBV12-4 with TRBJ2-1, with 8 bases fitting TRBD1. There are 15 residues in the CDR3. Losses at the gene ends were 7 bases for V and 2 bases for J; bases not matched to a gene: 7. CDR3 nucleotides: TGTGCCAGCACCCACGCGGACAGGGCCTACAATGAGCAGTTCTTC. Protein sequence: CASTHADRAYNEQFF.

The chain employs TRBV13 and TRBJ2-4, with 9 bases lining up with TRBD1. TRBJ2-7 matches the DNA end more closely, so the J call is doubtful. The germline CDR1 and CDR2 sequences are PRHDT and FYEKMQ (reference sequence). The length of the CDR3 is 15 residues. The CDR3 protein is CASSLGGTGYCEQYF. DNA for the CDR3: TGTGCCAGCAGCTTAGGCGGGACAGGGTACTGCGAGCAGTACTTC.

The rearrangement uses TRBV11-2 and TRBJ1-5, with a possible D match to TRBD1 (5 bases). V was cut by 5 bases and J by 6 bases, with 20 bases left in between. This CDR3 has 16 amino acids. Germline V lookup: CDR1 SGHAT, CDR2 FQNNGV. The DNA of the CDR3 is TGTGCCAGCAGCCCTGATCTATCAACGGGGGGTCAGCCCCAGCATTTT. Translation: CASSPDLSTGGQPQHF.

Many counts were recorded for this clonotype. This chain uses TRBV3-1 with TRBJ2-1; 7 bases fit TRBD1. The germline CDR1 and CDR2 sequences are LGHDT and YNNKEL (reference sequence). The CDR3 covers 14 residues. J lost 7 bases, V lost 4 bases, and 7 bases had no gene match. CDR3 sequence: CASSPAHRGNEQFF. The CDR3 DNA is TGTGCCAGCAGCCCCGCGCACAGGGGTAATGAGCAGTTCTTC.

Written as DNA, the CDR3 is TGTGCCATCAGTGACCAGACAGGGCTTAACTACGAGCAGTACTTC. It encodes CAISDQTGLNYEQYF. The V gene is TRBV10-3, the J gene TRBJ2-7, with 7 bases matching TRBD1. V gave up 3 bases and J gave up 3 bases; unmatched junction bases: 8. CDR1 and CDR2 from the germline V gene are ENHRY and SYGVKD. This CDR3 spans 15 amino acids.